This entry concerns a single TCR beta chain. Data came from immunoSEQ multiplex PCR; TCRdb stores just in-frame clones and leaves some out. Found here are more than 80,000 clones, 96% of them singletons; the top ten hold about 0.31%. This specimen comes from a study of technical replicates of blood from four donors. CDR1 is MGHRA, CDR2 YSYEKL, per germline. The germline V and J ends were trimmed by 1 base and 1 base, with 10 bases remaining between them. This CDR3 spans 16 amino acids. The clonotype was recovered from a human donor in good health. The genes are TRBV4-1 and TRBJ2-2; D may be TRBD2 (6 bases). Source material: T cells isolated from PBMCs. The CDR3, as DNA: TGCGCCAGCAGCCAAGTGGCGGGGTTGAACACCGGGGAGCTGTTTTTT. This encodes CASSQVAGLNTGELFF.